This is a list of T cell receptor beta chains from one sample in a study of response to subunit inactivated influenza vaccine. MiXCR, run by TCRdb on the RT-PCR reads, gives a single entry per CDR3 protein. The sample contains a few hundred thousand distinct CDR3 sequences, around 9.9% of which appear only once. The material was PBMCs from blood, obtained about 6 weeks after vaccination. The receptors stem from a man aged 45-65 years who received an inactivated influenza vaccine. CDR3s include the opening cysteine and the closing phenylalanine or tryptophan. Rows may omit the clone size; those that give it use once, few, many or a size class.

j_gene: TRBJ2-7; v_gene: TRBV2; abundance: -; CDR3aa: CASSPGTLYSYEQYF
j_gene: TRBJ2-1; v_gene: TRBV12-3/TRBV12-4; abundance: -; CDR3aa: CASSADLMGNEQFF
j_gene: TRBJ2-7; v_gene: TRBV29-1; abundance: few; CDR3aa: CSVMGAGGIHEQYF
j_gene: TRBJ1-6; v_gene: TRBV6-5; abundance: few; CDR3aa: CASSSGQANSPLHF
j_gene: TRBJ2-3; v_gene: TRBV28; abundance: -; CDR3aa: CASSLYPGGDTQYF
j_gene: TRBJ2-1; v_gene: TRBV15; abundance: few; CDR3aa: CATSSRGTNEQFF
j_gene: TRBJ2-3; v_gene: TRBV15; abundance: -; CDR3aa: CATRSTSTDTQYF
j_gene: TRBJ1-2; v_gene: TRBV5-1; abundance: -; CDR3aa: CASSTGENYGYTF
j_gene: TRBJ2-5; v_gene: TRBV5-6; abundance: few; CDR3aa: CASSLGVDGETQYF
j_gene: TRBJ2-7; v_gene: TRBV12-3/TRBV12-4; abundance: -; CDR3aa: CASTTYRGVYEQYF
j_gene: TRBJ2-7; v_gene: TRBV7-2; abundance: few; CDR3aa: CASSTSRRLAGAEQYF
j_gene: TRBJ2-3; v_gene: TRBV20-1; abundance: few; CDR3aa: CSAGDYQRGTDTQYF
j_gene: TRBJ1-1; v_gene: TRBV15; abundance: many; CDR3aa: CATSREGLGTEAFF
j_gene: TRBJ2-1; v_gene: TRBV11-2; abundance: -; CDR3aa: CASSPTSGGRLRHNEQFF
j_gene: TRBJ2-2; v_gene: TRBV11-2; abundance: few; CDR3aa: CASSPNIAGLNTGELFF
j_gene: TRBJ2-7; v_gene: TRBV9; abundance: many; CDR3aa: CASSDPPGQGSYEQYF
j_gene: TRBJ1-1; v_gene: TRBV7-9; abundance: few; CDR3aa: CASSLEGGMNTEAFF
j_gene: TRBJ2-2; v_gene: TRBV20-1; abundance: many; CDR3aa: CSATSLAGELFF
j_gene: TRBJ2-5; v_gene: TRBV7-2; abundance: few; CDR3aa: CASSKGQSLQETQYF
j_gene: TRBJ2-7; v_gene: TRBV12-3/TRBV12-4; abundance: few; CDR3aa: CASSSTGADSYEQYF
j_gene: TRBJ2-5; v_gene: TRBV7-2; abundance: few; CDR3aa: CASSEGVQETQYF
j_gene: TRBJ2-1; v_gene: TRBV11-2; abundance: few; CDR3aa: CASSLPLPISYNEQFF
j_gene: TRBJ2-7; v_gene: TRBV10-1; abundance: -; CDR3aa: CASRPGNEQYF
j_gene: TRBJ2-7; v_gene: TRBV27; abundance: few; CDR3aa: CASSPLVRGGEQYF
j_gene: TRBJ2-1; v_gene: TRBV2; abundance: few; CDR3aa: CASSEGTYNEQFF
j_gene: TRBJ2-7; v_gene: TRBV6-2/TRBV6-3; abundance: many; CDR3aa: CASSRQDYEQYF
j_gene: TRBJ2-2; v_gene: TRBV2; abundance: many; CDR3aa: CASSREGLANTGELFF